This T cell receptor beta chain was sequenced in a study of OX40 agonist ivuxolimab in advanced cancers. Study context: A mean age of approximately 58 years, range 23 to 79, was recorded, and over 65% were male.

The V gene end was trimmed by 11 bases and the J gene end by 1 base; junction bases not matched to a gene: 13. Per the germline V gene, CDR1 is MNHEY and CDR2 is SMNVEV (reference sequence). This CDR3 contains 16 residues. Comments on this clone: Its antigen is unidentified.

Method: immunoSEQ multiplex PCR; TCRdb's copy keeps in-frame clones and lacks some. The table shows 40,000 to 50,000 clones, with 85% to 90% occurring only once. Study results and caveats: Relative to CD4+ cells, CD8+ T cells on average had more expanded clones. Antigen specificity remained undetermined for the expanded peripheral T cells.

The receptor's source is an adult with an advanced solid tumor such as melanoma, head and neck, liver or kidney cancer. V is TRBV27 and J is TRBJ2-1, with 8 bases lining up with TRBD2. The sample here was CD4+ or CD8+ T cells sorted from blood, taken in a trial of the OX40 agonist ivuxolimab. The CDR3 here is CACRRGTSTSYNEQFF. Written as DNA, the CDR3 is TGTGCCTGCCGACGCGGGACTAGTACGTCCTACAATGAGCAGTTCTTC.